Shown below are 2 T cell receptor beta chains from a single sample sequenced in a study of control samples from healthy donors and cancer patients. This table comes from immunoSEQ multiplex PCR, and its TCRdb copy is limited to in-frame clones, with some not included. This sample has about 31,000 clones, with roughly 94% found just once. The specimen sequenced was blood. The receptors were gathered from a man between 60 and 70 years old in good health.

This chain uses TRBV29-1 with TRBJ1-2; D not certain. CDR1 SQVTM and CDR2 ANQGSEA come from the germline V gene. Trimming removed 8 bases at V and 6 bases at J, with 16 bases between. The length of the CDR3 is 12 residues. The CDR3, as DNA: TGCAGCCCGCTGAGCCCGCCGGATGGCTACACCTTC. This sequence encodes CSPLSPPDGYTF.

The chain employs TRBV6-2 or TRBV6-3 and TRBJ1-1, with D hard to call. Germline V gene sequence: CDR1 MNHEY, CDR2 SVGEGT. There are 14 residues in the CDR3. The V and J ends lost 2 bases and 9 bases respectively, with 16 bases between them. Here the CDR3 DNA reads TGTGCCAGCAGTTACCCCGCGTCACCGCTTCAAGCTTTCTTT. Its protein is CASSYPASPLQAFF.